Listed below are T cell receptor beta chains from one sample, sequenced in a study of cytomegalovirus exposure and HLA in healthy donors. Profiled with immunoSEQ multiplex PCR; TCRdb holds only in-frame clones, not every one. The repertoire holds 250,000 to 350,000 clones, with about nine tenths as singletons. The source material was PBMCs. These receptors all come from a man aged 40-49 years in good health and CMV-seropositive. Both conserved end residues are part of each CDR3. Each record gives: V gene, D gene, clone size, J gene, CDR3 protein, CDR3 DNA. D genes are given only for firm matches. A row's size may be missing; if present it is once, few, many or a size class.

v_gene: TRBV15
d_gene: TRBD2
abundance: -
j_gene: TRBJ2-1
CDR3aa: CATSRGGTSSTMSQFF
CDR3nt: TGTGCCACCAGCAGGGGGGGGACTAGCAGTACAATGAGTCAGTTCTTC

v_gene: TRBV12-5
d_gene: TRBD2
abundance: -
j_gene: TRBJ2-1
CDR3aa: CASGFLSGRGGNEQFF
CDR3nt: TGTGCTAGTGGTTTCCTGAGCGGGAGAGGGGGCAATGAGCAGTTCTTC

v_gene: TRBV4-1
d_gene: -
abundance: -
j_gene: TRBJ1-1
CDR3aa: CASSQDWEGRWTEAFF
CDR3nt: TGCGCCAGCAGCCAAGATTGGGAGGGGCGATGGACTGAAGCTTTCTTT

v_gene: TRBV5-4
d_gene: TRBD2
abundance: -
j_gene: TRBJ2-7
CDR3aa: CASSLGTSSYEQYF
CDR3nt: TGTGCCAGCAGCTTAGGGACTAGCTCCTACGAGCAGTACTTC

v_gene: TRBV6-6
d_gene: TRBD1
abundance: -
j_gene: TRBJ1-1
CDR3aa: CASRTRDRNTEAFF
CDR3nt: TGTGCCAGCAGGACCCGGGACAGGAACACTGAAGCTTTCTTT

v_gene: TRBV19
d_gene: -
abundance: -
j_gene: TRBJ1-1
CDR3aa: CASSIDDRGNTEAFF
CDR3nt: TGTGCCAGTAGTATAGACGATAGGGGGAACACTGAAGCTTTCTTT

v_gene: TRBV5-1
d_gene: TRBD2
abundance: -
j_gene: TRBJ2-5
CDR3aa: CASSLLLLATETQYF
CDR3nt: TGCGCCAGCAGCTTGCTCTTACTAGCGACGGAGACCCAGTACTTC

v_gene: TRBV7-6
d_gene: -
abundance: few
j_gene: TRBJ2-7
CDR3aa: CASSIEANSYEQYF
CDR3nt: TGTGCCAGCAGCATTGAAGCCAATTCCTACGAGCAGTACTTC

v_gene: TRBV5-1
d_gene: -
abundance: -
j_gene: TRBJ1-1
CDR3aa: CASSLALRFEAFF
CDR3nt: TGCGCCAGCAGCTTGGCCCTCAGATTTGAAGCTTTCTTT

v_gene: TRBV7-3
d_gene: TRBD1
abundance: -
j_gene: TRBJ2-2
CDR3aa: CASSSQPRGLTRANTGELFF
CDR3nt: TGTGCCAGCAGCTCACAACCCAGGGGGCTCACTCGCGCGAACACCGGGGAGCTGTTTTTT

v_gene: TRBV12-5
d_gene: -
abundance: -
j_gene: TRBJ2-1
CDR3aa: CASGSWDTAEQFF
CDR3nt: TGTGCTAGTGGTTCCTGGGACACGGCAGAGCAGTTCTTC

v_gene: TRBV6-6
d_gene: TRBD1
abundance: -
j_gene: TRBJ2-1
CDR3aa: CASSSTGLAYNEQFF
CDR3nt: TGTGCCAGCAGTTCGACAGGGCTGGCCTACAATGAGCAGTTCTTC

v_gene: TRBV4-2
d_gene: TRBD1
abundance: once
j_gene: TRBJ1-4
CDR3aa: CASSQGTGEDEKLFF
CDR3nt: TGTGCCAGCAGCCAGGGGACAGGGGAGGATGAAAAACTGTTTTTT

v_gene: TRBV4-1
d_gene: TRBD1
abundance: -
j_gene: TRBJ1-3
CDR3aa: CASSQEPGQYSSGNTIYF
CDR3nt: TGCGCCAGCAGCCAAGAACCGGGACAGTATAGCTCTGGAAACACCATATATTTT

v_gene: TRBV18
d_gene: TRBD1
abundance: -
j_gene: TRBJ1-5
CDR3aa: CASSPGQVTFSNQPQHF
CDR3nt: TGTGCCAGCTCACCGGGACAGGTTACATTTTCCAATCAGCCCCAGCATTTT

v_gene: TRBV18
d_gene: -
abundance: few
j_gene: TRBJ2-7
CDR3aa: CASSLPAGREQYF
CDR3nt: TGTGCCAGCTCATTACCAGCTGGGCGCGAGCAGTACTTC

v_gene: TRBV6-5
d_gene: -
abundance: -
j_gene: TRBJ2-7
CDR3aa: CASSQGLPVEQYF
CDR3nt: TGTGCCAGCAGTCAGGGACTTCCCGTGGAGCAGTACTTC

v_gene: TRBV9
d_gene: TRBD2
abundance: -
j_gene: TRBJ2-3
CDR3aa: CASSVGGSGRGTDTQYF
CDR3nt: TGTGCCAGCAGCGTAGGCGGTAGCGGGAGAGGCACAGATACGCAGTATTTT

v_gene: TRBV5-1
d_gene: TRBD1
abundance: once
j_gene: TRBJ1-5
CDR3aa: CASSLDGTGSNQPQHF
CDR3nt: TGCGCCAGCAGCTTGGATGGGACAGGTTCTAATCAGCCCCAGCATTTT

v_gene: TRBV4-1
d_gene: -
abundance: few
j_gene: TRBJ1-1
CDR3aa: CASRQQGSTEAFF
CDR3nt: TGCGCCAGCAGGCAACAGGGATCCACTGAAGCTTTCTTT

v_gene: TRBV28
d_gene: -
abundance: -
j_gene: TRBJ1-1
CDR3aa: CASSLGATEAFF
CDR3nt: TGTGCCAGCAGTTTAGGGGCAACTGAAGCTTTCTTT

v_gene: TRBV19
d_gene: TRBD1
abundance: -
j_gene: TRBJ2-1
CDR3aa: CASSIIGTGKNEQFF
CDR3nt: TGTGCCAGTAGTATAATTGGGACAGGGAAAAATGAGCAGTTCTTC

v_gene: TRBV4-1
d_gene: TRBD2
abundance: -
j_gene: TRBJ2-2
CDR3aa: CASSQLAGELTGELFF
CDR3nt: TGCGCCAGCAGCCAACTAGCGGGCGAGCTCACCGGGGAGCTGTTTTTT

v_gene: TRBV4-3
d_gene: TRBD2
abundance: -
j_gene: TRBJ2-7
CDR3aa: CASSQVLAGRDEQYF
CDR3nt: TGCGCCAGCAGCCAAGTTCTAGCGGGAAGGGACGAGCAGTACTTC

v_gene: TRBV28
d_gene: -
abundance: few
j_gene: TRBJ2-7
CDR3aa: CASSWTGAYEQYF
CDR3nt: TGTGCCAGCAGTTGGACGGGAGCCTACGAGCAGTACTTC

v_gene: TRBV9
d_gene: TRBD1
abundance: -
j_gene: TRBJ1-4
CDR3aa: CASSVSPQGGREKLFF
CDR3nt: TGTGCCAGCAGCGTAAGCCCCCAGGGGGGAAGAGAAAAACTGTTTTTT

v_gene: TRBV5-1
d_gene: TRBD2
abundance: once
j_gene: TRBJ2-7
CDR3aa: CASSLGGRASYEQYF
CDR3nt: TGCGCCAGCAGCTTAGGCGGGAGGGCATCCTACGAGCAGTACTTC

v_gene: TRBV5-1
d_gene: TRBD2
abundance: -
j_gene: TRBJ2-1
CDR3aa: CASSLFGLAEYNEQFF
CDR3nt: TGCGCCAGCAGCTTGTTCGGACTAGCGGAATACAATGAGCAGTTCTTC